These 23 T cell receptor beta chains originate from one sample sequenced in a study of cytomegalovirus exposure and HLA in healthy donors. Vbeta (60) and Jbeta (13) primers were used in the PCR. Method: immunoSEQ multiplex PCR; TCRdb's copy keeps in-frame clones and lacks some. The sample lists some 120,000 clones; approximately 80% were seen once. Sequencing input: PBMCs. The receptor source for this set is a young woman in good health and CMV-seronegative.

The V call is TRBV7-9, the J call TRBJ2-1, with 10 bases identical to TRBD2. V shed 4 bases, J shed 4 bases, and the junction held 10 bases outside the gene matches. CDR3 length: 17 residues. CDR1 and CDR2 from the germline V gene are SEHNR and FQNEAQ (reference sequence). The CDR3 protein is CASSSGYSGRTYNEQFF. Here the CDR3 DNA reads TGTGCCAGCAGCTCCGGATATAGCGGGAGGACGTACAATGAGCAGTTCTTC.

The CDR3, as DNA: TGTGCCAGCAGCTTGATCGCGGACTGGGACAGGGGGAAGGGTGAGCAGTTCTTC. Protein: CASSLIADWDRGKGEQFF. The chain has TRBV7-9 and TRBJ2-1; 11 bases are a match to TRBD1. CDR1 is SEHNR and CDR2 is FQNEAQ in the germline V gene (reference sequence). Trimming cost V 3 bases and J 9 bases; bases outside gene matches: 16. The CDR3 has 18 amino acids.

V usage is TRBV7-3 and J usage is TRBJ2-2; maybe TRBD2 (5 bases). Germline loops: CDR1 SGHTA, CDR2 FQGTGA. The CDR3 runs to 17 residues. Trimming shortened V by 1 base and J by 1 base, and 13 bases separated the two germline ends. CDR3 bases: TGTGCCAGCAGCTTAATAGTACGAGGGTTGAACACCGGGGAGCTGTTTTTT. Translation gives CASSLIVRGLNTGELFF.

As concerns this clone: One junction end disagrees with the germline gene, perhaps due to a read error. V and J are TRBV7-9 and TRBJ2-6; the D gene is possibly TRBD2 (5 bases). The CDR3 runs 16 residues. The V gene's germline CDR1 is SEHNR and CDR2 FQNEAQ (reference sequence). CDR3 amino acids: CSSSSTEVTGANVLTF. The CDR3 DNA is TGTTCCAGCAGCTCGACGGAGGTCACTGGGGCCAACGTCCTGACTTTC.

CDR3 region: CASSDTVLNTEAFF. The CDR3 coding sequence is TGTGCCAGCTCGGACACAGTGCTGAACACTGAAGCTTTCTTT. The rearrangement joins TRBV18 to TRBJ1-1; perhaps TRBD1 as D (5 bases). In germline, CDR1 is KGHSH, CDR2 LQKENI. This CDR3 has 14 residues. V dropped 6 bases and J dropped 0 bases, with 11 bases sitting between them.

This clone was counted a single time. V gene TRBV29-1 combines with J gene TRBJ2-2, with TRBD1 matching 7 bases. Germline CDR1 reads SQVTM; CDR2 reads ANQGSEA. This CDR3 contains 14 residues. V lost 3 bases to trimming and J lost 0 bases; unmatched junction nucleotides: 1. CDR3 amino acids: CSVDGTANTGELFF. The CDR3, as DNA: TGCAGCGTTGATGGGACAGCGAACACCGGGGAGCTGTTTTTT.

The chain uses TRBV5-5 and TRBJ2-5; TRBD1 is a possible D gene (6 bases). CDR1 is SGHKS and CDR2 is YYEKEE in the germline V gene (reference sequence). V was trimmed by 1 base and J by 3 bases, leaving 10 bases between them. The CDR3 extends over 14 amino acids. CDR3 sequence reads: CASSLMAGEETQYF. CDR3 DNA sequence: TGTGCCAGCAGCTTGATGGCAGGGGAAGAGACCCAGTACTTC.

The rearrangement joins TRBV29-1 to TRBJ2-7; D perhaps matches TRBD1 (6 bases). Germline CDR1 reads SQVTM; CDR2 reads ANQGSEA. Trimming took 6 bases from V and 0 from J, leaving 15 bases between them. The CDR3 runs to 14 residues. The CDR3 loop reads CSVQSQGSSYEQYF. The CDR3 DNA sequence: TGCAGCGTACAATCCCAGGGGAGCTCCTACGAGCAGTACTTC.

The rearrangement links TRBV6-5 to TRBJ1-2, with 7 nucleotides matching TRBD1. V trimming: 7 bases; J trimming: 4 bases; junction bases outside the gene matches: 12. This CDR3 has 15 amino acids. CDR1 MNHEY and CDR2 SVGAGI come from the germline V gene. The chain's CDR3 is CASISLGRGFYGYTF. In DNA form, the CDR3 reads TGTGCCAGCATCTCCCTCGGCAGGGGGTTCTATGGCTACACCTTC.

This CDR3 reads CASSYSQGPAGQPQHF. As DNA, the CDR3 is TGTGCCAGCAGTTATTCACAGGGGCCGGCGGGACAGCCCCAGCATTTT. The J gene is TRBJ1-5, the V gene TRBV27; 7 nucleotides line up with TRBD1. Germline loops: CDR1 MNHEY, CDR2 SMNVEV (reference sequence). The CDR3 length is 16 residues. V trimming: 4 bases; J trimming: 7 bases; junction bases outside the gene matches: 13.

Turning to this clone: At the DNA level, this CDR3 is encoded by other sequences in the same sample as well. This CDR3 reads CASSLTTGFYGYTF. DNA for the CDR3: TGTGCCAGCAGCTTAACGACGGGGTTCTATGGCTACACCTTC. The chain carries TRBV7-9 and TRBJ1-2, with D unresolved. Looked up from germline, CDR1 is SEHNR and CDR2 is FQNEAQ (reference sequence). Between the trimmed V and J ends, which lost 2 bases and 4 bases, there was a span of 11 bases. The CDR3 is made up of 14 amino acids.

With regard to this clone: One junction end does not reproduce the germline sequence, and a read error may be involved. V and J are TRBV29-1 and TRBJ2-4, with a weak D call TRBD1 (5 bases). Germline CDR1 reads SQVTM; CDR2 reads ANQGSEA. This CDR3 is 14 amino acids long. The CDR3 loop reads CSVEGQGTKNSQYF. For the CDR3, the DNA is TGCAGCGTTGAAGGCCAGGGAACCAAAAACAGTCAGTACTTC.

This chain links TRBV6-1 with TRBJ2-2, with D possibly matching TRBD2 (6 bases). The CDR3 loop spans 15 amino acids. The germline V and J ends were trimmed by 6 bases and 5 bases, with 16 bases remaining between them. From germline, CDR1 is MNHNS and CDR2 SASEGT. In DNA, the CDR3 is TGTGCCAGCAGCCCTCGGGACTCAGGAACCGGGGAGCTGTTTTTT. It encodes CASSPRDSGTGELFF.

The rearrangement uses TRBV7-2 and TRBJ2-1, with 7 bases lining up with TRBD2. The CDR3 extends over 16 amino acids. Trimming removed 2 bases from V and 8 bases from J; junction bases left unmatched: 12. Germline V CDR1 and CDR2: SGHTA, FQGNSA. CDR3 nucleotides: TGTGCCAGCAGCTTACAAGGGACTACCCTTCCGCATGAGCAGTTCTTC. This gives the protein CASSLQGTTLPHEQFF. Full variable domain (rest looked up from reference TRBV7-2 and TRBJ2-1): GAGVSQSPSNKVTEKGKDVELRCDPISGHTALYWYRQSLGQGLEFLIYFQGNSAPDKSGLPSDRFSAERTGGSVSTLTIQRTQQEDSAVYLCASSLQGTTLPHEQFFGPGTRLTVL.

This chain links TRBV7-9 with TRBJ1-1, with D hard to call. This CDR3 spans 15 amino acids. The germline V gene has CDR1 SEHNR and CDR2 FQNEAQ (reference sequence). The ends were cut back, 5 bases at V and 1 base at J, with 14 bases in the middle. In DNA form, the CDR3 reads TGTGCCAGCAGCCCCCGGGAAATGGCGAACACTGAAGCTTTCTTT. Protein product: CASSPREMANTEAFF.

This chain uses TRBV7-2 with TRBJ2-1; unclear D gene. CDR1 is SGHTA and CDR2 is FQGNSA in the germline V gene. This CDR3 is 11 amino acids long. V gave up 2 bases and J gave up 8 bases, with 4 bases separating them. The CDR3 spells CASSLIYEQFF. The CDR3 coding sequence is TGTGCCAGCAGCTTAATCTATGAGCAGTTCTTC.

The rearrangement links TRBV5-1 to TRBJ2-1; 13 nucleotides match TRBD2. The trim removed 0 bases at V and 7 bases at J, leaving 4 bases unmatched. Germline V gene sequence: CDR1 SGHRS, CDR2 YFSETQ. CDR3 length equals 16 residues. The CDR3 reads CASSLGLAGGINEQFF. The CDR3 nucleotides are TGCGCCAGCAGCTTGGGACTAGCGGGAGGAATAAATGAGCAGTTCTTC.

This chain joins TRBV5-4 and TRBJ1-2, with TRBD1 as a possible D gene (5 bases). There are 12 residues in the CDR3. The V and J ends lost 2 bases and 8 bases respectively, with 10 bases between them. Germline-derived CDR1 and CDR2 are SGHNT and YYREEE (reference sequence). This CDR3 is CASSLGERGYTF. DNA for the CDR3: TGTGCCAGCAGCTTAGGGGAAAGAGGCTACACCTTC.

The chain joins TRBV27 to TRBJ1-3; D gene uncertain. This CDR3 comprises 14 residues. Germline CDR1 and CDR2: MNHEY and SMNVEV (reference sequence). V was clipped by 4 bases and J by 0 bases, with 7 bases between them. For the CDR3, the DNA is TGTGCCAGCAGTTCCGTAATCTCTGGAAACACCATATATTTT. It encodes CASSSVISGNTIYF.

The V call is TRBV28, the J call TRBJ1-2; D is ambiguous. The germline gives CDR1 MDHEN, CDR2 SYDVKM. The CDR3 extends over 13 amino acids. Between the trimmed V and J ends, which lost 6 bases and 2 bases, there was a span of 10 bases. The CDR3 sequence: CASSPAMNYGYTF. CDR3 nucleotide sequence: TGTGCCAGCAGCCCCGCGATGAACTATGGCTACACCTTC.

As concerns this clone: Mismatch with germline at one junction end may stem from a read error. This sequence joins TRBV5-6 and TRBJ2-6; a possible D gene is TRBD1 (5 bases). The CDR3 spans 15 residues. CDR1 is SGHDT and CDR2 is YYEEEE in the germline V gene. The CDR3 sequence: CASSPTGTGANGLTF. Here the CDR3 DNA reads TGTGCCAGCAGCCCCACAGGAACTGGGGCCAACGGCCTGACTTTC.

The chain combines TRBV4-1 with TRBJ1-5; no clear D. Germline CDR1 is MGHRA and CDR2 is YSYEKL. This CDR3 comprises 16 residues. V was clipped by 0 bases and J by 3 bases, with 12 bases between them. The CDR3 loop is CASSQDGGQANQPQHF. The DNA for the CDR3 is TGCGCCAGCAGCCAAGATGGCGGGCAGGCCAATCAGCCCCAGCATTTT.

This chain links TRBV27 with TRBJ1-5; 9 positions match TRBD1. This CDR3 region has 15 residues. After removal of 6 bases from V and 4 bases from J, the junction contained 7 bases not matched to a gene. Germline V lookup: CDR1 MNHEY, CDR2 SMNVEV (reference sequence). The CDR3 sequence: CASSADRGWNQPQHF. As DNA, the CDR3 is TGTGCCAGCAGCGCGGACAGGGGCTGGAATCAGCCCCAGCATTTT.